These 14 T cell receptor beta chains share one sample of origin, sequenced in a study of blood T cell repertoires in COVID-19. TCRdb's table, derived via immunoSEQ multiplex PCR, lists solely in-frame clones and lacks some. Among roughly 110,000 clones listed, 76% were seen once. The sample taken for sequencing was peripheral blood. These TCRs come from a man older than 75 with COVID-19, enrolled during active disease.

This chain's CDR3 is CASSKKGLADSYEQYF. Written as DNA, the CDR3 is TGTGCCAGCAGTAAAAAGGGACTAGCGGACTCCTACGAGCAGTACTTC. This rearrangement joins TRBV27 to TRBJ2-7; 11 bases map to TRBD2. V trimming: 5 bases; J trimming: 0 bases; junction bases outside the gene matches: 6. Germline loops: CDR1 MNHEY, CDR2 SMNVEV (reference sequence). The CDR3 sequence is 16 residues long.

The chain is built from TRBV6-5 and TRBJ1-5; 8 positions match TRBD1. This CDR3 comprises 15 residues. The germline V gene encodes CDR1 MNHEY and CDR2 SVGAGI. J lost 6 bases, V lost 5 bases, and 9 bases had no gene match. CDR3 sequence reads: CASSQRQGWGQPQHF. The CDR3 nucleotides read TGTGCCAGCAGTCAGAGACAGGGGTGGGGTCAGCCCCAGCATTTT.

The chain links TRBV15 to TRBJ2-3; 11 nucleotides align to TRBD2. The CDR3 totals 16 residues. The V segment lost 1 base and the J segment 2 bases; nucleotides outside the gene matches: 2. Per the germline V gene, CDR1 is LNHNV and CDR2 is YYDKDF (reference sequence). CDR3 nucleotides: TGTGCCACCAGCAGAGGACTAGCGGGGCTCACAGATACGCAGTATTTT. Translation gives CATSRGLAGLTDTQYF.

The rearrangement joins TRBV15 to TRBJ2-5; 9 nucleotides align to TRBD1. The CDR3 is 15 residues long. With V trimmed by 1 base and J by 1 base, 1 base remained unmatched. CDR1 and CDR2 from the germline V gene are LNHNV and YYDKDF (reference sequence). CDR3 nucleotide sequence: TGTGCCACCAGCAGAGTGGGACAGGGCCAAGAGACCCAGTACTTC. Its translation is CATSRVGQGQETQYF.

V is TRBV4-1 and J is TRBJ1-4, with D possibly being TRBD1 (6 bases). CDR1 is MGHRA and CDR2 is YSYEKL in the germline V gene. The V gene lost 1 base and the J gene lost 8 bases, with 17 bases spanning the gap. This CDR3 has 16 residues. CDR3 coding DNA: TGCGCCAGCAGCCAAGTCTGGACAGCGGCCAGGGAAAAACTGTTTTTT. Its translation is CASSQVWTAAREKLFF.

The V and J genes are TRBV2 and TRBJ2-1; the D is unclear. Germline V lookup: CDR1 SNHLY, CDR2 FYNNEI. V lost 3 bases, J lost 4 bases, and 7 bases lay in between. The CDR3 runs 13 residues. The CDR3 spells CASSEAGYNEQFF. DNA for the CDR3: TGTGCCAGCAGTGAGGCAGGTTACAATGAGCAGTTCTTC. Complete variable domain (other parts from reference TRBV2 and TRBJ2-1): EPEVTQTPSHQVTQMGQEVILRCVPISNHLYFYWYRQILGQKVEFLVSFYNNEISEKSEIFDDQFSVERPDGSNFTLKIRSTKLEDSAMYFCASSEAGYNEQFFGPGTRLTVL.

The V call is TRBV29-1, the J call TRBJ1-1; D uncertain. Deletions cut 3 bases from V and 4 bases from J, with 9 bases between. CDR1 is SQVTM and CDR2 is ANQGSEA in the germline V gene. The CDR3 has 12 amino acids. The DNA for the CDR3 is TGCAGCGTTGATGAAGGGAGCACTGAAGCTTTCTTT. It yields the protein CSVDEGSTEAFF.

V and J are TRBV27 and TRBJ2-1, with no clear D. The V gene's germline CDR1 is MNHEY and CDR2 SMNVEV (reference sequence). This CDR3 is built from 15 residues. With 2 bases removed from V and 3 bases from J, the gap between germline ends came to 11 bases. CDR3 amino acids: CASSLEDPYYNEQFF. The CDR3 nucleotides are TGTGCCAGCAGTTTAGAGGATCCCTACTACAATGAGCAGTTCTTC.

This clone was counted only a few times. The chain combines TRBV28 with TRBJ2-1, with TRBD2 identical over 11 bases. CDR3 length: 15 amino acids. Per germline, CDR1 MDHEN and CDR2 SYDVKM. Germline trimming cut 10 bases from V and 4 bases from J; bases unmatched to any gene: 9. CDR3 protein: CATSLAGAAYNEQFF. In DNA, the CDR3 is TGTGCCACCTCACTAGCGGGAGCTGCATACAATGAGCAGTTCTTC.

This clone is a singleton in its sample. The chain couples TRBV11-2 to TRBJ2-7; tentatively, D is TRBD1 (5 bases). The V gene's germline CDR1 is SGHAT and CDR2 FQNNGV. CDR3 length: 12 amino acids. The ends were cut back, 4 bases at V and 8 bases at J, with 12 bases in the middle. The CDR3 DNA sequence: TGTGCCAGCAGCTCCCTCCGACAGCAGCAGTACTTC. Translating gives CASSSLRQQQYF.

The chain recombines TRBV9 with TRBJ2-1; D possibly corresponds to TRBD2 (5 bases). This CDR3 has 17 amino acids. The germline V gene encodes CDR1 SGDLS and CDR2 YYNGEE. V was trimmed by 3 bases and J by 0 bases, leaving 16 bases between them. The CDR3 protein is CASSAEGSAGSYNEQFF. The CDR3 DNA sequence: TGTGCCAGCAGCGCAGAGGGCAGCGCGGGCTCCTACAATGAGCAGTTCTTC.

The rearrangement uses TRBV28 and TRBJ1-2, with D uncertain. CDR3 size: 13 residues. Trimming cost V 5 bases and J 7 bases, with 14 bases left between them. Germline V gene sequence: CDR1 MDHEN, CDR2 SYDVKM. CDR3 bases: TGTGCCAGCAGTCCGGGTTATCGTTTTGGCTACACCTTC. Translation gives CASSPGYRFGYTF.

This clone appeared a few times. The genes are TRBV28 and TRBJ1-4, with D unresolved. The germline V gene encodes CDR1 MDHEN and CDR2 SYDVKM. The V end was cut by 1 base, the J end by 0 bases, with 9 bases between. The CDR3 runs 16 residues. The CDR3 loop reads CASSLLLTATNEKLFF. As DNA, the CDR3 is TGTGCCAGCAGTTTATTACTTACAGCAACTAATGAAAAACTGTTTTTT.

The V call is TRBV3-1 (or the pseudogene TRBV3-2), the J call TRBJ2-6; 9 bases align to TRBD1. V shed 4 bases, J shed 3 bases, and the junction held 4 bases outside the gene matches. CDR1 LGHDT and CDR2 YNNKEL come from the germline V gene (reference sequence). This CDR3 has 16 amino acids. In nucleotides, the CDR3 is TGTGCCAGCAGCCGCAGGGACAGGGATGGGGCCAACGTCCTGACTTTC. Translating gives CASSRRDRDGANVLTF.